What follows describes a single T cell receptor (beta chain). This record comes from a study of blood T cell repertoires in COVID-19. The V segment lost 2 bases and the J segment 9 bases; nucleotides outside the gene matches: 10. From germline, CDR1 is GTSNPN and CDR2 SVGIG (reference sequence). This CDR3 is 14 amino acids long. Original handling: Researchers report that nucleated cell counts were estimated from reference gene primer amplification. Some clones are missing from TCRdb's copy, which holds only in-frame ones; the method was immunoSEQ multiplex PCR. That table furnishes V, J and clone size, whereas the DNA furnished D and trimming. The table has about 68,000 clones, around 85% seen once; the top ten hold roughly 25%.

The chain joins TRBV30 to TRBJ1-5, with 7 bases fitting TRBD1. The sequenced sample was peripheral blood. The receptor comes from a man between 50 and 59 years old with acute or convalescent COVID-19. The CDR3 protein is CAWSPGRGRGPQHF. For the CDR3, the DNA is TGTGCCTGGAGTCCGGGAAGGGGGCGCGGGCCCCAGCATTTT.